Listed below are T cell receptor beta chains from one sample, sequenced in a study of blood T cell repertoires in COVID-19. Generated by immunoSEQ multiplex PCR, the TCRdb table keeps only in-frame clones and is missing some. This sample has hundreds of thousands of clones, with about 83% found just once. Sequenced input: peripheral blood. The receptors come from a woman aged 25 to 39 with COVID-19, enrolled during active disease. The CDR3 runs from the conserved cysteine through the conserved F or W. The order of the fields is V gene, CDR3 protein.

v_gene: TRBV9; CDR3aa: CASSVEQGLEQYF
v_gene: TRBV5-1; CDR3aa: CASSVTLAGGWEQYF
v_gene: TRBV5-1; CDR3aa: CASSWTGNEQYF
v_gene: TRBV5-4; CDR3aa: CASSLLGGDSYEQYF
v_gene: TRBV28; CDR3aa: CASSEVVGYTF
v_gene: TRBV7-7; CDR3aa: CASSLEEYNEQFF
v_gene: TRBV19; CDR3aa: CASSKAGGRTGELFF
v_gene: TRBV27; CDR3aa: CASSPWGRGTGANVLTF
v_gene: TRBV28; CDR3aa: CASSSTTGDYGYTF
v_gene: TRBV6-5; CDR3aa: CASRPGGAVTEAFF
v_gene: TRBV6-5; CDR3aa: CASSYESSGANVLTF
v_gene: TRBV13; CDR3aa: CASTIGGIGLSRQGQYF
v_gene: TRBV5-6; CDR3aa: CASSYQESQPQHF
v_gene: TRBV27; CDR3aa: CASIPTSGGPGRNHNEQFF
v_gene: TRBV6-4; CDR3aa: CTAGRQMRTEAFF
v_gene: TRBV9; CDR3aa: CASSVELGSHEQYF
v_gene: TRBV29-1; CDR3aa: CSVNKKGQIDIQYF
v_gene: TRBV5-4; CDR3aa: CASSLASQGYEQYF
v_gene: TRBV6-5; CDR3aa: CASSYLTGDGYTF
v_gene: TRBV9; CDR3aa: CASSVDPGWGTEAFF
v_gene: TRBV28; CDR3aa: CASSLSDRLSGANVLTF
v_gene: TRBV2; CDR3aa: CASSDPQRAEQYF
v_gene: TRBV27; CDR3aa: CASRRGRENEQFF
v_gene: TRBV28; CDR3aa: CASSPTGGSYGYTF
v_gene: TRBV18; CDR3aa: CASSPGQGGYTEAFF
v_gene: TRBV3-1/TRBV3-2; CDR3aa: CASRGQGSDTEAFF
v_gene: TRBV7-3; CDR3aa: CASSLKRDTEAFF
v_gene: TRBV10-2; CDR3aa: CASSYDRDYEQYF
v_gene: TRBV6-5; CDR3aa: CASSSRTSGRRNEQFF
v_gene: TRBV27; CDR3aa: CASSLSIHSTGDNEKLFF
v_gene: TRBV28; CDR3aa: CASSAGYTGELFF
v_gene: TRBV7-2; CDR3aa: CASSQGVRGDYGYTF
v_gene: TRBV19; CDR3aa: CASSRPGQGTTGELFF
v_gene: TRBV18; CDR3aa: CASSPAGGDNYGYTF
v_gene: TRBV6-6; CDR3aa: CASSRPGLAGGTYNEQFF
v_gene: TRBV19; CDR3aa: CASSIIIGKKGNQPQHF
v_gene: TRBV18; CDR3aa: CASSPRGGMNTEAFF
v_gene: TRBV11-3; CDR3aa: CASSLDLAGGILYYGYTF
v_gene: TRBV7-2; CDR3aa: CASSLQFPGGTGELFF
v_gene: TRBV15; CDR3aa: CATSRDRQGYEQYF
v_gene: TRBV7-2; CDR3aa: CASSRAGGAQPQHF
v_gene: TRBV24-1; CDR3aa: CATSDSGRYNEQFF
v_gene: TRBV19; CDR3aa: CASSIPGQANEKLFF
v_gene: TRBV2; CDR3aa: CASSPARGLQPQHF
v_gene: TRBV4-1; CDR3aa: CASSQVAGGLTGELFF
v_gene: TRBV20-1; CDR3aa: CSASPGLRGYEQYF
v_gene: TRBV19; CDR3aa: CASSTGNLFNQPQHF
v_gene: TRBV6-2/TRBV6-3; CDR3aa: CASSRGHLTDTQYF
v_gene: TRBV5-1; CDR3aa: CASSLTDQETQYF
v_gene: TRBV6-5; CDR3aa: CASRPTPRAEAFF
v_gene: TRBV3-1/TRBV3-2; CDR3aa: CASSQGSGRGGKTQYF
v_gene: TRBV15; CDR3aa: CATSSSRSSLTEAFF